This record looks at one T cell receptor (beta chain) sequence and its context. Its matching antigen is unknown. The data were taken from a study of cytomegalovirus exposure and HLA in healthy donors. V gave up 0 bases and J gave up 6 bases, with 6 bases separating them. The CDR3 consists of 13 residues. Germline V gene lookup returns CDR1 LNHNV and CDR2 YYDKDF (reference sequence). Both 60 Vbeta primers and 13 Jbeta primers went into the PCR. The assay was immunoSEQ multiplex PCR, and TCRdb's table has in-frame clones only and misses some. The sample records about 130,000 clones, 75% to 85% being singletons. Study-wide findings and caveats: The likely origin of a cluster of highly shared sequence variants was a sequencing artifact.

This receptor was obtained from a male donor in good health and CMV-seronegative. The chain carries TRBV15 and TRBJ1-5; D is unresolved. The sequenced sample was PBMCs. CDR3 nucleotide sequence: TGTGCCACCAGCAGAGATCGGGGTCAGCCCCAGCATTTT. As protein: CATSRDRGQPQHF.